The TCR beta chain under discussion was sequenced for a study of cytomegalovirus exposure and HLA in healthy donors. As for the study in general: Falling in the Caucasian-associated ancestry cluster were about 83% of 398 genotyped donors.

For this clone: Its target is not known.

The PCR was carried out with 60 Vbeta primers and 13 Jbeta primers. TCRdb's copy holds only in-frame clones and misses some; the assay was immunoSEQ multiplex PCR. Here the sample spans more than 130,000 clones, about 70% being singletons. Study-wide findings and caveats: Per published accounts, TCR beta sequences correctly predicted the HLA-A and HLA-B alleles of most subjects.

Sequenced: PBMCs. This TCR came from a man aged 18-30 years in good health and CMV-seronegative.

The CDR3 sequence: CASSSPGFNYGYTF. CDR3 DNA sequence: TGTGCCAGCAGCTCCCCGGGGTTTAACTATGGCTACACCTTC. This chain links TRBV9 with TRBJ1-2; D is unclear. This CDR3 region has 14 residues. V shed 4 bases and J shed 1 base, with 11 bases lying between them. Germline loops: CDR1 SGDLS, CDR2 YYNGEE. Filled out from reference TRBV9 and TRBJ1-2, the complete variable domain reads DSGVTQTPKHLITATGQRVTLRCSPRSGDLSVYWYQQSLDQGLQFLIQYYNGEERAKGNILERFSAQQFPDLHSELNLSSLELGDSALYFCASSSPGFNYGYTFGSGTRLTVV.